A single T cell receptor beta chain is shown here with its context. Its antigen is as yet unknown. The record originates from a study of a mutant IDH1 vaccine in newly diagnosed glioma. Study in general: Patients had received radiotherapy, temozolomide, or both previously, most receiving both.

Sequenced by immunoSEQ multiplex PCR; TCRdb stores in-frame clones only, minus some. The top ten clones hold 5.5% of a sample with about 130,000 clones, over 75% of them seen once. Indicated time point: week 11, during vaccination. With topical imiquimod, each dose of the vaccine consisted of 300 ug of mutant IDH1 20-mer peptide. Each astrocytoma in the donors was new, WHO grade 3 or 4, IDH1-mutant and ATRX-lost. This TCR derives from a middle-aged man with glioma. The sample in question was PBMCs, obtained from a glioma patient whose treatment included an IDH1 peptide vaccine.

The CDR3 loop is CASSTGTGQTEQFF. Written as DNA, the CDR3 is TGTGCCAGCAGCACCGGAACAGGGCAAACTGAGCAGTTCTTC. The chain carries TRBV28 and TRBJ2-1, with D possibly being TRBD1 (6 bases). Germline loops: CDR1 MDHEN, CDR2 SYDVKM. This CDR3 comprises 14 residues. V dropped 6 bases and J dropped 9 bases, with 18 bases sitting between them.